This T cell receptor beta chain was obtained from a study of T cells expressing NK-cell markers (dated by TCRdb to 2018 to 2020). At the level of the whole study: Three sorted T-cell subsets (CD3+CD56+NKG2C+, CD3+CD56+NKG2C- and CD3+CD56-NKG2C+) from under 10 donors had their TCR beta-chain repertoires profiled. Among the eight sequenced donors, seven were HCMV-seropositive and one was HCMV-seronegative. All eight donors whose samples were sequenced were randomly selected healthy volunteers, three of them men and five women. Illumina HiSeq 2000/2500, MiSeq or NextSeq was used to sequence libraries as 2 x 150 bp reads. Summary of the overall study and its limitations: Whether the expanded NKG2C-expressing T cell clones were specific for HCMV antigens was left unclear. In more than five donors, the dominant CD3+CD56+NKG2C+ clonotypes were found to rank among the top 10 CD8+ clonotypes and to make up roughly 1.0-7.5% of CD8+ T cells. Those dominant clonotypes were again the most abundant among CD3+CD56-NKG2C+ cells in a few donors, at roughly 25-65%.

The germline V gene (reference sequence) provides CDR1 LGHDT and CDR2 YNNKEL. From the cysteine up to the phenylalanine, the CDR3 has a length of 13 residues. No DNA sequence is on record. A commercial ELISA kit detecting HCMV-specific IgG in serum was used to determine HCMV serostatus. Peripheral blood mononuclear cells were isolated from blood by Ficoll density gradient centrifugation. Sequenced using an Illumina HiSeq 2000. TCR beta cDNA libraries were prepared using 5'RACE template switching, which introduced a universal primer site and unique molecular identifiers. Priming for cDNA synthesis came from the TCR beta constant segment, and two successive PCR amplification steps followed. Turning to the authors' computational methods: MIGEC was used to demultiplex reads and group the reads by UMI, and MiTCR was used to assemble and quantify clonotypes. To exclude erroneous sequences, only TCR cDNA sequences supported by at least two reads were retained. Downstream repertoire analysis used the tcR package, and clonotypes were matched across fractions by CDR3 nucleotide sequence plus V segment. VDJmatch was used to annotate antigen specificity against VDJdb, with one amino acid substitution in CDR3 permitted. TCRdb reprocessed the reads and provides one entry for every CDR3 protein sequence; no DNA is given. TCRdb's processing, not the authors', yielded these V and J calls. The record for this sample contains over 200,000 distinct CDR3 sequences. Together, the top ten hold about 0.4% of the sample.

Regarding this clonotype: Its antigen has not been determined.

The source of this sequence is a man in his late teens or twenties in good health. Donor details come from another sample of the same person, matched by shared clones. What was sequenced was blood T cells: a sorted CD56 or NKG2C T cell subset, CD4+ or CD8+ T cells, or bulk PBMC T cells (not recorded which). The V gene is TRBV3-1 and the J gene is TRBJ2-1. The CDR3 reads CASSHDSLNEQFF.